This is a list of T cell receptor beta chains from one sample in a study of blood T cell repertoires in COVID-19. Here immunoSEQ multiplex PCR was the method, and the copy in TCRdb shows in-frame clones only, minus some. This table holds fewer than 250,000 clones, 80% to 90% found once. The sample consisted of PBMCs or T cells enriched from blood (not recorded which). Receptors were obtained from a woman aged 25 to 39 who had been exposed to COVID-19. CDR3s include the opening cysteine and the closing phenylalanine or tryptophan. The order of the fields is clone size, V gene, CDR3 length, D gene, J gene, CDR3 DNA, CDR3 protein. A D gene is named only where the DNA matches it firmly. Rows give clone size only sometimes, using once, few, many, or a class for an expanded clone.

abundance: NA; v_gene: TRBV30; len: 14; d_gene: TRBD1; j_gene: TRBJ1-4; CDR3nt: TGTGCCTGGAGTGTATTGGGGACAGGCGAAAAACTGTTTTTT; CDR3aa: CAWSVLGTGEKLFF
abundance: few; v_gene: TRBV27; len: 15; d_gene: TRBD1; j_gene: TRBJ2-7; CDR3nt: TGTGCCAGCAGTTCCCCCGGGACAGGGACGCACGAGCAGTACTTC; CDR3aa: CASSSPGTGTHEQYF
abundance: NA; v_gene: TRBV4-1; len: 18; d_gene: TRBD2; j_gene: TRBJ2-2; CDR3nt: TGCGCCAGCAGCCAAGGATCTAGCGGGTACCCGAACACCGGGGAGCTGTTTTTT; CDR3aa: CASSQGSSGYPNTGELFF
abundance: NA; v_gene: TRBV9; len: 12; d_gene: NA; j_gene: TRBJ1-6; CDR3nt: TGTGCCAGCAGCGTAGGAGATTCACCCCTCCACTTT; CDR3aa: CASSVGDSPLHF
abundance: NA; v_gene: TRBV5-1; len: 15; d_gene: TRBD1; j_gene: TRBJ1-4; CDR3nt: TGCGCCAGCTCACCGCCTGGACAGGGGAACGAAAAACTGTTTTTT; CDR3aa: CASSPPGQGNEKLFF
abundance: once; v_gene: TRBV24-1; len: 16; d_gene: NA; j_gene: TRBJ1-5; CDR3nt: TGTGCCACCAGTGATGAGCCCCGAGGAAGCAATCAGCCCCAGCATTTT; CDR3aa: CATSDEPRGSNQPQHF
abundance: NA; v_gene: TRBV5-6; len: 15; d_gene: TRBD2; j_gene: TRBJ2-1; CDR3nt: TGTGCCAGCAGTCTAGCGGGAGGGCCGGACAATGAGCAGTTCTTC; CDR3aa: CASSLAGGPDNEQFF
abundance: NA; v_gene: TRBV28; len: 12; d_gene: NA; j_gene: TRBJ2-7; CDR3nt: TGTGCCAGCACCCAGGGTGTCCACGAGCAGTACTTC; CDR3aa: CASTQGVHEQYF
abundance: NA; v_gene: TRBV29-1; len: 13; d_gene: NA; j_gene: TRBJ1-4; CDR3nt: TGCAGCGTCGGGCAGGGGCGGTGGGAAAAACTGTTTTTT; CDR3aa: CSVGQGRWEKLFF
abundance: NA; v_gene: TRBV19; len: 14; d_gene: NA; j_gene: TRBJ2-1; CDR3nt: TGTGCCAGTAGTATTGACGGACACCTCGCGGAGCAGTTCTTC; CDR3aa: CASSIDGHLAEQFF
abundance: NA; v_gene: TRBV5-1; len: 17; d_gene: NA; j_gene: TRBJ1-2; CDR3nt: TGCGCCAGCAGCTTGGGGGACATCGGGAAAGCTAACTATGGCTACACCTTC; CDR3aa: CASSLGDIGKANYGYTF
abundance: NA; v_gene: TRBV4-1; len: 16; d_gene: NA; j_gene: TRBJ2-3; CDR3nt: TGCGCCAGCAGCCAAGGAATCCGGACTAGCACAGATACGCAGTATTTT; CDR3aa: CASSQGIRTSTDTQYF
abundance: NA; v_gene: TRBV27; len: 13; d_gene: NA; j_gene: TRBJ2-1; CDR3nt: TGTGCCAGCAGTCCCCGAGTCCTCAATGAGCAGTTCTTC; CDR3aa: CASSPRVLNEQFF
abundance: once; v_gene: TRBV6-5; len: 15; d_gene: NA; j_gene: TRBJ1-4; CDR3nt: TGTGCCAGCAGCCCACACAGTGGTCTTGGCAAGAAACTGTTTTTT; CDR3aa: CASSPHSGLGKKLFF
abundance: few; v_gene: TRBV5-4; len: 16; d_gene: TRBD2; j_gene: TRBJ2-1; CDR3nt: TGTGCCAGCAGCTTGGTTAGCGGGAGGCCCAACAATGAGCAGTTCTTC; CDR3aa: CASSLVSGRPNNEQFF
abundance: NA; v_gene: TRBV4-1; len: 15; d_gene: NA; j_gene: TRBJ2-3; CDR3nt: TGCGCCAGCAGCCAAGCTCGGAGAAGCACAGATACGCAGTATTTT; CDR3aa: CASSQARRSTDTQYF
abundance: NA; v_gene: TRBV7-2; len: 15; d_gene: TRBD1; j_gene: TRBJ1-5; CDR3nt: TGTGCCAGCAGCTTCCTGACAGGGGAATTTCAGCCCCAGCATTTT; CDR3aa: CASSFLTGEFQPQHF
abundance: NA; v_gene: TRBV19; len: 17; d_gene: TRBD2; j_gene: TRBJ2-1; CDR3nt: TGTGCCAGTAGTTTGGGACTAGCGGGGGACTCCTACAATGAGCAGTTCTTC; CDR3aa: CASSLGLAGDSYNEQFF
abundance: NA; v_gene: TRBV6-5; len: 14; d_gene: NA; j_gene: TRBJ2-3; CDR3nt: TGTGCCAGCAGTTACTCGGGCAGAACGGATACGCAGTATTTT; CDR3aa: CASSYSGRTDTQYF
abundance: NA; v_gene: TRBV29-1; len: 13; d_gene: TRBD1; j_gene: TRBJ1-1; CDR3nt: TGCAGCGTGGAAAGACAGGGAATTGATGTAGCTTTCTTT; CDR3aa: CSVERQGIDVAFF
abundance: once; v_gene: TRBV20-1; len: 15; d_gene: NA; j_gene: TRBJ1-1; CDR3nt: TGCAGTGCTAGTACCCCGCTCGTGGGGGGAGGCGTAGCTTTCTTT; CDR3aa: CSASTPLVGGGVAFF
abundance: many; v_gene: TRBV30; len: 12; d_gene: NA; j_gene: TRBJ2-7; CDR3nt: TGTGCCTGGAGTTCTTCGGGGTACGAGCAGTACTTC; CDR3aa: CAWSSSGYEQYF
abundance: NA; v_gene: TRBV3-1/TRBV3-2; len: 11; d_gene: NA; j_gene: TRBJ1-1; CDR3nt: TGTGCCAGCAGCCAAGAGGGCGTAGCTTTCTTT; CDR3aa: CASSQEGVAFF
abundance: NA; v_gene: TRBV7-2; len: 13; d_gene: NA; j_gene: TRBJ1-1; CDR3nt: TGTGCCAGCAGCCGACAGTTGAACACTGAAGCTTTCTTT; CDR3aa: CASSRQLNTEAFF
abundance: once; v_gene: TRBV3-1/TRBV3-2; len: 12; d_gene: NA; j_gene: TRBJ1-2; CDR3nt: TGTGCCAGCAGCCAAGACCCAGGTGGCTACACCTTC; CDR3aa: CASSQDPGGYTF
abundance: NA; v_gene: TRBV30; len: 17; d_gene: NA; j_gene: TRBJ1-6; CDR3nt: TGTGCCTGGAGTGGAGACATTCTGAGCTCCTATAATTCACCCCTCCACTTT; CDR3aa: CAWSGDILSSYNSPLHF
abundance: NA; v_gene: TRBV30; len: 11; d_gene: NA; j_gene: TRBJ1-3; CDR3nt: TGTGCCTGGACAACTGGAAACACCATATATTTT; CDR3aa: CAWTTGNTIYF
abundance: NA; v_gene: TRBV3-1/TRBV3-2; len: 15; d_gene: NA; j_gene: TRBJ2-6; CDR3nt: TGTGCCAGCAGTCCAAGGAGCTCTGGGGCCAACGTCCTGACTTTC; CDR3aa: CASSPRSSGANVLTF
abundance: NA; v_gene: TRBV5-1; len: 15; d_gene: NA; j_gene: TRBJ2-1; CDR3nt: TGCGCCAGCAGCGTGGGATGGGGGGTAAGGAATGAGCAGTTCTTC; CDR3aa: CASSVGWGVRNEQFF
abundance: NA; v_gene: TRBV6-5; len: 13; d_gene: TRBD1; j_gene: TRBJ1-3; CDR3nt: TGTGCCAGCAAAGGGACAGGGACAAACACCATATATTTT; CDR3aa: CASKGTGTNTIYF
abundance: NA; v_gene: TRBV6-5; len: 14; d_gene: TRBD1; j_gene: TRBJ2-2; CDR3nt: TGTGCCAGCAGTCCCTCAGGGGGCTTCGGGGAGCTGTTTTTT; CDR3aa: CASSPSGGFGELFF
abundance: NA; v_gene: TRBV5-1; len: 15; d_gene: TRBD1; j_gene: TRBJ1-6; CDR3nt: TGCGCCAGCAGCTTGGTGGCAGGGGGGAATTCACCCCTCCACTTT; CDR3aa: CASSLVAGGNSPLHF
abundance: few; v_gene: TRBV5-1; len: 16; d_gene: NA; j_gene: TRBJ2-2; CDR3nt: TGCGCCAGCAGCGACCCCAGACTAGGCACCGCCGGGGAGCTGTTTTTT; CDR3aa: CASSDPRLGTAGELFF
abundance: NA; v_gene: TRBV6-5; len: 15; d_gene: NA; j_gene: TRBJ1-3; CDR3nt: TGTGCCAGCAGTCTTACAGGGAACTCTGGAAACACCATATATTTT; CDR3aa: CASSLTGNSGNTIYF
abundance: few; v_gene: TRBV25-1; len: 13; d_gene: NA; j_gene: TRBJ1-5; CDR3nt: TGTGCCAGCAGTGAATCCGGGAATCAGCCCCAGCATTTT; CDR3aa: CASSESGNQPQHF
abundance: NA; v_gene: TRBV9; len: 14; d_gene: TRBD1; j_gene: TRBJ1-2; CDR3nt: TGTGCCAGCAGCGCCCGGACAGGGGGCGATGGCTACACCTTC; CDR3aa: CASSARTGGDGYTF
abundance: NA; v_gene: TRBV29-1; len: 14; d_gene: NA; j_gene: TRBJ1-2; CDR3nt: TGCAGCGTTGAAGGAGGGGGTACTAACTATGGCTACACCTTC; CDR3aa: CSVEGGGTNYGYTF
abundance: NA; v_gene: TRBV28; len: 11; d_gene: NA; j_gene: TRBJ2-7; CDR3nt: TGTGCCAGCACCCAGGGGTACGAGCAGTACTTC; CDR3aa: CASTQGYEQYF
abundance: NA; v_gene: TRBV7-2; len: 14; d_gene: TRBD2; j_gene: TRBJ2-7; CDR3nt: TGTGCCAGCAGCGCACCGGGACTAGCCCACGAGCAGTACTTC; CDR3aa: CASSAPGLAHEQYF
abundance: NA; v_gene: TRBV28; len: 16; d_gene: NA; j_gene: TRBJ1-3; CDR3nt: TGTGCCAGCAGTCCTCTCAGGTGGGAGTCTGGAAACACCATATATTTT; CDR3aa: CASSPLRWESGNTIYF
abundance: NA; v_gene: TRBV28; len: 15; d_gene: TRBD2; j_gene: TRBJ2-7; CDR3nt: TGTGCCAGCAGTTTAGAGGGAGGGTCATCCTACGAGCAGTACTTC; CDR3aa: CASSLEGGSSYEQYF
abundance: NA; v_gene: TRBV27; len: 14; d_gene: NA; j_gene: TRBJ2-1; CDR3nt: TGTGCCAGCAGGAACGGGTTTCTAAACAATGAGCAGTTCTTC; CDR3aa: CASRNGFLNNEQFF
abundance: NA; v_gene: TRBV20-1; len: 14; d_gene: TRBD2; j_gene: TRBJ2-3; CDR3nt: TGCAGTGCTAGTAAGGCGGGAGTCGCAGATACGCAGTATTTT; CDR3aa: CSASKAGVADTQYF